This T cell receptor beta chain was captured by sequencing in a study of blood T cell repertoires in COVID-19. The wider study: Nucleic acid was either cDNA or gDNA, and it came from T cells, B-cell-depleted T cells, or PBMCs.

There are a few counts of this clone. CDR3 length equals 19 residues. The trim removed 3 bases at V and 8 bases at J, leaving 16 bases unmatched. The germline gives CDR1 SEHNR, CDR2 FQNEAQ (reference sequence). Authors' processing steps: Estimation of nucleated cell counts relied on the amplification of reference gene primers. Assay: immunoSEQ multiplex PCR; the TCRdb copy retains only in-frame clones and omits some. V, J and clone size derive from that table, while D and trimming were established from the DNA sequence. Found here are under 100,000 clones, less than 95% of them singletons; the top ten hold 5% to 6%.

The sample consisted of peripheral blood. The receptor's source is a man between 45 and 60 years old with acute or convalescent COVID-19. V usage is TRBV7-9 and J usage is TRBJ2-1, with 13 nucleotides matching TRBD2. CDR3 protein: CASSFSLPSGTSGKHEQFF. The CDR3 coding sequence is TGTGCCAGCAGCTTTTCCCTCCCTTCCGGGACTAGCGGGAAACATGAGCAGTTCTTC.